This TCR beta chain originates from a study of blood T cells in healthy people across ages. Whole-study findings and limits: Reliance upon unsorted PBMCs precluded definitive naive versus antigen-experienced comparison.

Points on this clonotype: The antigen remains unidentified.

The V gene lost 5 bases and the J gene lost 5 bases, with 19 bases spanning the gap. Per germline, CDR1 DFQATT and CDR2 SNEGSKA (reference sequence). The CDR3 is 15 residues long. Through a sample-barcoded 5' primer and a J-beta primer mix, a second PCR was run for roughly 6 to 12 cycles. TCRdb itself ran the 5' RACE reads through MiXCR, one entry per CDR3 protein. The sample consists of around 1,000,000 distinct CDR3 sequences, approximately 25% of them appearing once. These records were also assigned to another study, of T cells of mothers and their children. As that report states: Thymic selection molds TCR recombination output in a comparable way in related and unrelated pairs. Slightly higher overlap, not significant, was seen in related mother-child pairs than in unrelated pairs.

This chain links TRBV20-1 with TRBJ2-1, with D perhaps matching TRBD2 (6 bases). The TCR originated in a girl aged 2-10 years in good health. Sequencing was carried out using blood. CDR3 region: CSAPVDIAAHNEQFF. CDR3 DNA sequence: TGCAGTGCTCCCGTAGATATAGCGGCACACAATGAGCAGTTCTTC.